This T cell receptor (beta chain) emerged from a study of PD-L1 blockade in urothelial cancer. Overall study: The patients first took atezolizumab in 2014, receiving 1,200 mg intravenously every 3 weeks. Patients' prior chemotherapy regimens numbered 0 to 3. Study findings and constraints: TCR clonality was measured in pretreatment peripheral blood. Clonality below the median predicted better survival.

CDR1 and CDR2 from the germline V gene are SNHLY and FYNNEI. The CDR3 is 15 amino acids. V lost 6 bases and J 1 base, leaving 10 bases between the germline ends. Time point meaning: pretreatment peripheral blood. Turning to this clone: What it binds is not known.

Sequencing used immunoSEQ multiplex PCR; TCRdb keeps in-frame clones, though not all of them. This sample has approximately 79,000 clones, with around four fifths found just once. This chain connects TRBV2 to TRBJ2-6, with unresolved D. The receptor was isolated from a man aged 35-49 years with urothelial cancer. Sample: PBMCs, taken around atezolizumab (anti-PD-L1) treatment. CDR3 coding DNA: TGTGCCAGCAGCCACGAGGAGTCTGGGGCCAACGTCCTGACTTTC. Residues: CASSHEESGANVLTF.